What follows is one TCR beta chain and its context. Its antigen remains unidentified. During the collection period, no donor immune events like infections were recorded. Method: immunoSEQ multiplex PCR; TCRdb's copy keeps in-frame clones and lacks some. The table has 81,000 or so clones, about 83% seen once. The entry originates in a study of identifying expanded T cells in peripheral blood. Whole-study results and caveats: Roughly 1.2 clones differed between technical replicates, versus about 16 and 19 over time. Approximately two-week clone count variance significantly increased as total template count grew.

The CDR3 has 17 residues. In germline, CDR1 is MGHRA, CDR2 YSYEKL. Trimming took 0 bases from V and 4 from J; bases not matched to a gene: 10. The chain carries TRBV4-1 and TRBJ2-3; 7 nucleotides align to TRBD2. The TCR comes from a person aged 18 to 75 in good health. Sequenced material: blood. CDR3 in DNA: TGCGCCAGCAGCCAAGAACCGCTAGCGGACGGATCAGATACGCAGTATTTT. This sequence encodes CASSQEPLADGSDTQYF.